This is a list of T cell receptor beta chains from one sample in a study of shared clonotypes between healthy human individuals. Using immunoSEQ multiplex PCR, the repertoire was profiled, and TCRdb retains in-frame clones only, with some absent. The data contain hundreds of thousands of clones, roughly 98% of them singletons. Material: naive CD8+ T cells sorted from blood. The receptors originated from a man aged 30 to 45 in good health. CDR3s include the opening cysteine and the closing phenylalanine or tryptophan. Fields, in order: clone size, J gene, D gene, V gene, CDR3 DNA, CDR3 protein. A D gene is named only where the DNA matches it firmly. Size is stated for part of the rows, as once, few or many counts, or as a class when the clone is expanded.

. TRBJ2-1 TRBD2 TRBV27 TGTGCCAGCAGTCCCCGGACTAGCGGGAGTCTTCCCCCCTACAATGAGCAGTTCTTC CASSPRTSGSLPPYNEQFF
. TRBJ2-7 . TRBV28 TGTGCCAGCAGTTTCATATTTGGGGGGGCGGGCGAGCAGTACTTC CASSFIFGGAGEQYF
. TRBJ2-7 . TRBV7-2 TGTGCCAGCAGCTTAGGACTTTTCAACAGGGATAACTACGAGCAGTACTTC CASSLGLFNRDNYEQYF
. TRBJ2-1 . TRBV6-6 TGTGCCAGCACCCCGGGACCAGACTACAATGAGCAGTTCTTC CASTPGPDYNEQFF
. TRBJ2-7 TRBD2 TRBV9 TGTGCCAGCACCCCCCGGGGGGCGGGAGGCGAGCAGTACTTC CASTPRGAGGEQYF
. TRBJ2-1 . TRBV29-1 TGCAGCGTTGAGGTAGCGACTTACAATGAGCAGTTCTTC CSVEVATYNEQFF
. TRBJ2-7 . TRBV4-1 TGCGCCAGCAGCCAAGCGGACGACGGCGAGCAGTACTTC CASSQADDGEQYF
. TRBJ1-1 TRBD1 TRBV9 TGTGCCAGCAGCGTAGGGGGGACAGAAAATGAAGCTTTCTTT CASSVGGTENEAFF
. TRBJ2-2 . TRBV27 TGTGCCAGCAGTTGGGGGAGTACCGGGGAGCTGTTTTTT CASSWGSTGELFF
once TRBJ1-1 . TRBV7-2 TGTGCCAGCAGCTTGGGATACACTGAAGCTTTCTTT CASSLGYTEAFF
. TRBJ2-7 . TRBV11-2 TGTGCCAGCAGCTCGGGTGTAGCCTACGAGCAGTACTTC CASSSGVAYEQYF
. TRBJ1-3 . TRBV15 TGTGCCACCAGCAGATCTGCGCCAGGGGTTGCGGGAAACACCATATATTTT CATSRSAPGVAGNTIYF
. TRBJ1-1 . TRBV7-7 TGTGCCAGCAGTGAGGGCTGGAACACTGAAGCTTTCTTT CASSEGWNTEAFF
once TRBJ2-5 . TRBV19 TGTGCCAGTAGTATCACGGCCCGGGGGGCTTTCCAGGGTATAGAGACCCAGTACTTC CASSITARGAFQGIETQYF
. TRBJ2-6 TRBD1 TRBV2 TGTGCCAGCAATCGGGACAGAATAAGCTCTGGGGCCAACGTCCTGACTTTC CASNRDRISSGANVLTF
. TRBJ2-7 . TRBV13 TGTGCCAGCAGCTCAGGGGTCCCCTACGAGCAGTACTTC CASSSGVPYEQYF
. TRBJ2-2 . TRBV29-1 TGCAGCGTGGGAACCGGGGAGCTGTTTTTT CSVGTGELFF
. TRBJ2-7 TRBD2 TRBV5-5 TGTGCCAGCAGCCGTAGCGGGGGGCCCGACGAGCAGTACTTC CASSRSGGPDEQYF
. TRBJ2-1 . TRBV7-3 TGTGCCAGCAGCGCCTCCACAGGCCTCAATGAGCAGTTCTTC CASSASTGLNEQFF
. TRBJ2-1 . TRBV10-3 TGTGCCATCAGGTCGGCAGAGGGGGACTACAATGAGCAGTTCTTC CAIRSAEGDYNEQFF
. TRBJ2-7 TRBD2 TRBV12-5 TGTGCTAGTGGTCCCCATAGCGGGAGGTTGACCTACGAGCAGTACTTC CASGPHSGRLTYEQYF
. TRBJ2-3 . TRBV11-3 TGTGCCAGCAGCCAAACCGGGACCTTTAGCACAGATACGCAGTATTTT CASSQTGTFSTDTQYF
. TRBJ1-1 . TRBV28 TGTGCCAGCAGTCCCGGGACTGAAGCTTTCTTT CASSPGTEAFF
. TRBJ2-7 . TRBV4-1 TGCGCCAGCAGCCAAGCCGGAGACGGGGTAGAGCAGTACTTC CASSQAGDGVEQYF
. TRBJ1-2 . TRBV9 TGTGCCAGCAGCGTATGGAGTGGCGGGGGTAACTATGGCTACACCTTC CASSVWSGGGNYGYTF
. TRBJ1-1 TRBD1 TRBV27 TGTGCCAGCAGTTTATTGGCAGGGGGCAGGGAGAACACTGAAGCTTTCTTT CASSLLAGGRENTEAFF
once TRBJ2-1 TRBD2 TRBV6-5 TGTGCCAGCAGAACTAGCGTGAGCTCCTACAATGAGCAGTTCTTC CASRTSVSSYNEQFF
once TRBJ2-7 TRBD2 TRBV7-9 TGTGCCAGCAGCCCGGGACTAGCCTTCTACGAGCAGTACTTC CASSPGLAFYEQYF
. TRBJ2-7 . TRBV21-1 TGTGCCAGCAGCAACGGGAGCGGGATACACGAGCAGTACTTC CASSNGSGIHEQYF
once TRBJ1-2 TRBD1 TRBV5-1 TGCGCCAGCAGCTTGGCAGGGGGCGACGGCTACACCTTC CASSLAGGDGYTF
. TRBJ2-1 TRBD2 TRBV7-2 TGTGCCAGCAGGCCGACTAGCGGGGAATACAATGAGCAGTTCTTC CASRPTSGEYNEQFF
. TRBJ2-7 TRBD2 TRBV11-2 TGTGCCAGCAGCTTAGTTACTAGCGGGAGATCTAGCTCCTACGAGCAGTACTTC CASSLVTSGRSSSYEQYF